This T cell receptor (beta chain) was sequenced in a study of T cells in Graves' hyperthyroidism and ophthalmopathy. This clonotype has ten or more counts. TCR beta CDR3 regions were amplified from RNA transcripts. HTBI primers drove first-round RT-PCR of the TCR CDR3. Each CDR3 protein gets one entry after TCRdb re-called the multiplex PCR reads with MiXCR. The sample records roughly 750,000 distinct CDR3 sequences, about 17% being singletons. It was considered stable Graves' hyperthyroidism when ophthalmopathy did not progress within 18 months. Diagnostic decisions used clinical symptoms, serum thyroxine and TRAb, thyroid ultrasound and orbital computed tomography. PBMCs were sourced from approximately 9.3 ml fresh peripheral blood. Germline-derived CDR1 and CDR2 are SNHLY and FYNNEI. The CDR3 length is 16 residues. The V segment lost 8 bases and the J segment 8 bases; nucleotides outside the gene matches: 12.

The specimen was blood. The V and J genes are TRBV2 and TRBJ2-1; TRBD2 matches at 13 bases. The TCR sequence derives from a man between 18 and 35 years old with Graves' hyperthyroidism. CDR3 amino acids: CASFRTSGRAPHEQFF. CDR3 nucleotide sequence: TGTGCCAGCTTTCGAACTAGCGGGAGGGCCCCTCATGAGCAGTTCTTC.